The 30 T cell receptor beta chains listed next were all sequenced from one sample in a study of PD-1 blockade in classical Hodgkin lymphoma. All patients relapsed after autologous stem cell transplantation, and brentuximab vedotin exposure varied. Assay used: immunoSEQ multiplex PCR; TCRdb lists only in-frame clones, some missing. The sample shows 37,000 or so clones, 85% to 90% of them seen only once. The input for sequencing was peripheral blood mononuclear cells (PBMCs), taken before the second cycle of nivolumab. Source of these receptors: a human donor with classical Hodgkin lymphoma.

The chain employs TRBV28 and TRBJ2-7, with 9 bases fitting TRBD2. V was clipped by 7 bases and J by 3 bases; unmatched bases: 10. The CDR3 covers 15 residues. Germline lookup yields CDR1 MDHEN and CDR2 SYDVKM. CDR3 coding DNA: TGTGCCAGCATGAGGGCGGGAGGGACGGGCTACGAGCAGTACTTC. Protein sequence: CASMRAGGTGYEQYF.

V usage is TRBV11-3 and J usage is TRBJ2-5; D possibly uses TRBD1 or TRBD2 (5 bases each). CDR3 length: 16 residues. The ends were cut back, 5 bases at V and 2 bases at J, with 18 bases in the middle. Germline-derived CDR1 and CDR2 are SGHNT and YENEEA. In DNA, the CDR3 is TGTGCCAGCAGCGACCCCCAGGTAGGGGAGCAAGAGACCCAGTACTTC. Amino acid sequence: CASSDPQVGEQETQYF.

This clone was counted a few times. The genes are TRBV4-1 and TRBJ1-1, with D possibly matching TRBD1 (6 bases). Deletions cut 3 bases from V and 3 bases from J, with 17 bases between. The germline gives CDR1 MGHRA, CDR2 YSYEKL. This CDR3 region has 16 residues. Here the CDR3 reads CASSHSGRTAYTEAFF. The CDR3 DNA reads as TGCGCCAGCAGCCATTCGGGGAGGACAGCTTACACTGAAGCTTTCTTT.

The CDR3 region is CASKSWGGQGEAFF. The CDR3 DNA follows: TGTGCCAGCAAATCCTGGGGGGGACAGGGTGAAGCTTTCTTT. The J gene is TRBJ1-1, the V gene TRBV11-2, with 9 bases that match TRBD1. Germline lookup yields CDR1 SGHAT and CDR2 FQNNGV. The ends lost 7 bases at V and 7 bases at J; junction bases unmatched: 10. The CDR3 runs to 14 residues.

This clone has just one count. This rearrangement joins TRBV29-1 to TRBJ2-5, with 7 nucleotides matching TRBD1. The junction had 7 bases not matched to a gene; V was cut back by 7 bases and J by 5 bases. CDR1 is SQVTM, CDR2 ANQGSEA, per germline. CDR3 size: 12 residues. CDR3 loop: CSAQGQSETQYF. CDR3 sequence (DNA): TGCAGCGCCCAGGGACAGTCCGAGACCCAGTACTTC.

This clone was recorded only once. The gene calls are TRBV27 and TRBJ2-6, with D perhaps matching TRBD1 (5 bases). The V gene lost 5 bases and the J gene lost 0 bases, with 11 bases spanning the gap. Germline CDR1 reads MNHEY; CDR2 reads SMNVEV (reference sequence). There are 16 residues in the CDR3. The CDR3 reads CASSEDSYSGANVLTF. The CDR3, as DNA: TGTGCCAGCAGTGAAGACAGTTACTCTGGGGCCAACGTCCTGACTTTC. Using reference TRBV27 and TRBJ2-6 for the parts outside the CDR3, the full variable domain is EAQVTQNPRYLITVTGKKLTVTCSQNMNHEYMSWYRQDPGLGLRQIYYSMNVEVTDKGDVPEGYKVSRKEKRNFPLILESPSPNQTSLYFCASSEDSYSGANVLTFGAGSRLTVL.

This clone appeared a single time. The rearrangement links TRBV7-3 to TRBJ2-3; maybe TRBD1 (6 bases). CDR3 length: 14 amino acids. Per the germline V gene, CDR1 is SGHTA and CDR2 is FQGTGA. Trimming shortened V by 2 bases and J by 5 bases, and 11 bases separated the two germline ends. Written as DNA, the CDR3 is TGTGCCAGCAGCTTAGCAGGGGCCATAGATACGCAGTATTTT. Its protein is CASSLAGAIDTQYF.

This sequence joins TRBV7-9 and TRBJ2-4; 9 bases are a match to TRBD1. The V and J ends lost 2 bases and 1 base, in that order; junction bases with no gene match: 12. Germline lookup yields CDR1 SEHNR and CDR2 FQNEAQ (reference sequence). The length of the CDR3 is 19 residues. CDR3 sequence (DNA): TGTGCCAGCAGCTTACGCCCGACCGGGACAGGGAACGCCAAAAACATTCAGTACTTC. Translated, it gives CASSLRPTGTGNAKNIQYF.

The rearrangement links TRBV6-1 to TRBJ1-1; D is ambiguous. The CDR3 spans 13 residues. Germline CDR1 reads MNHNS; CDR2 reads SASEGT. Trimming took 0 bases from V and 4 from J, leaving 6 bases between them. In nucleotides, the CDR3 is TGTGCCAGCAGTGAAGCGCGGGGCACTGAAGCTTTCTTT. Residues: CASSEARGTEAFF.

This chain links TRBV6-6 with TRBJ2-5; D not certain. Deletions cut 8 bases from V and 4 bases from J, with 5 bases between. The CDR3 spans 10 residues. Per germline, CDR1 MNHNY and CDR2 SVGAGI (reference sequence). CDR3 DNA sequence: TGTGCCAGCGGCCTAGAGACCCAGTACTTC. Translating it yields CASGLETQYF.

V and J are TRBV5-1 and TRBJ2-3; 7 nucleotides agree with TRBD1. The trim removed 0 bases at V and 0 bases at J, leaving 4 bases unmatched. From germline, CDR1 is SGHRS and CDR2 YFSETQ. The length of the CDR3 is 16 residues. CDR3 residues: CASSLEGATSTDTQYF. For the CDR3, the DNA is TGCGCCAGCAGCTTGGAGGGGGCTACAAGCACAGATACGCAGTATTTT.

The chain has TRBV6-5 and TRBJ2-1; 13 bases agree with TRBD2. The CDR3 length is 15 residues. The V and J ends lost 6 bases and 7 bases, in that order; junction bases with no gene match: 6. The germline gives CDR1 MNHEY, CDR2 SVGAGI. The CDR3 sequence is CASSPGTSGTNEQFF. CDR3 in DNA: TGTGCCAGCAGCCCGGGGACTAGCGGGACAAATGAGCAGTTCTTC.

There are a few counts of this clone. The genes are TRBV5-8 and TRBJ2-3, with 13 bases aligning to TRBD2. From germline, CDR1 is SGHTS and CDR2 YDEGEE. V trimming: 3 bases; J trimming: 2 bases; junction bases outside the gene matches: 6. CDR3 length: 17 amino acids. The CDR3 nucleotides are TGTGCCAGCAGCTCCGAGGGACTAGCGGGAACCACAGATACGCAGTATTTT. The encoded protein is CASSSEGLAGTTDTQYF.

V and J are TRBV2 and TRBJ1-5; D unclear. Trimming removed 3 bases from V and 9 bases from J, with 12 bases in between. Per the germline V gene, CDR1 is SNHLY and CDR2 is FYNNEI. This CDR3 contains 13 residues. CDR3 residues: CASSDKAVPPQHF. In DNA, the CDR3 is TGTGCCAGCAGTGATAAGGCGGTACCGCCCCAGCATTTT.

The chain uses TRBV7-9 and TRBJ1-1; D is undetermined. This CDR3 has 11 amino acids. Trimming took 5 bases from V and 4 from J, leaving 5 bases between them. Germline loops: CDR1 SEHNR, CDR2 FQNEAQ (reference sequence). CDR3 sequence (DNA): TGTGCCAGCAGCCCTTTCACTGAAGCTTTCTTT. This encodes CASSPFTEAFF.

The V call is TRBV19, the J call TRBJ2-2; maybe TRBD1 (5 bases). The CDR3 loop spans 15 amino acids. Germline V CDR1 and CDR2: LNHDA, SQIVND (reference sequence). V was cut by 2 bases and J by 3 bases, with 10 bases left in between. In DNA, the CDR3 is TGTGCCAGTAGTATACTGGGGCAGCACACCGGGGAGCTGTTTTTT. Protein product: CASSILGQHTGELFF.

The CDR3 region has the DNA TGTGCCAGCAACCAGAGGGCTAGCGGGAGGCGGGACAATGAGCAGTTCTTC. Amino acid sequence: CASNQRASGRRDNEQFF. This rearrangement joins TRBV7-9 to TRBJ2-1; 11 bases are a match to TRBD2. Germline V gene sequence: CDR1 SEHNR, CDR2 FQNEAQ (reference sequence). The CDR3 runs 17 residues. J was trimmed by 5 bases and V by 7 bases; bases with no gene match: 13.

This clone was detected once. The chain carries TRBV28 and TRBJ2-1; 8 bases align to TRBD2. From germline, CDR1 is MDHEN and CDR2 SYDVKM. The V gene end was trimmed by 11 bases and the J gene end by 1 base; junction bases not matched to a gene: 10. The CDR3 is made up of 15 amino acids. CDR3 region: CAGARSGISYNEQFF. Here the CDR3 DNA reads TGTGCCGGGGCCCGTAGCGGGATTTCCTACAATGAGCAGTTCTTC.

This chain connects TRBV11-3 to TRBJ2-7; D perhaps matches TRBD2 (5 bases). The CDR3 extends over 14 amino acids. Between the trimmed V and J ends, which lost 4 bases and 5 bases, there was a span of 15 bases. CDR1 SGHNT and CDR2 YENEEA come from the germline V gene. CDR3 amino acids: CASSSALGVDEQYF. The CDR3 coding sequence is TGTGCCAGCAGCTCAGCTTTGGGAGTCGACGAGCAGTACTTC.

This clone was seen a few times. The chain joins TRBV29-1 to TRBJ1-5; D may be TRBD1 (6 bases). CDR3 length equals 13 residues. Trimming removed 6 bases at V and 3 bases at J, with 12 bases between. Per the germline V gene, CDR1 is SQVTM and CDR2 is ANQGSEA. The CDR3 reads CSVETGPNQPQHF. The CDR3 DNA is TGCAGCGTAGAGACAGGCCCCAATCAGCCCCAGCATTTT.

The chain has TRBV6-5 and TRBJ1-5, with TRBD1 matching 9 bases. The CDR3 is 15 residues long. The J segment lost 5 bases and the V segment lost 2 bases, leaving 4 bases of the junction unmatched. Germline V CDR1 and CDR2: MNHEY, SVGAGI. This CDR3 is CASSYGTGIDQPQHF. Written as DNA, the CDR3 is TGTGCCAGCAGTTACGGGACAGGGATAGATCAGCCCCAGCATTTT.

In this sample, this clone turned up a few times. This chain joins TRBV11-3 and TRBJ2-2, with D possibly matching TRBD1 (6 bases). The V gene's germline CDR1 is SGHNT and CDR2 YENEEA. The CDR3 loop spans 15 amino acids. Trimming removed 4 bases from V and 1 base from J, with 10 bases in between. CDR3 sequence: CASSWYRENTGELFF. In DNA form, the CDR3 reads TGTGCCAGCAGCTGGTACAGGGAGAACACCGGGGAGCTGTTTTTT.

The V gene is TRBV6-5, the J gene TRBJ1-1, with D tentatively TRBD1 (5 bases). Trimming left V 6 bases short and J 3 bases short, with 8 bases between. The germline gives CDR1 MNHEY, CDR2 SVGAGI. The CDR3 contains 12 residues. The DNA for the CDR3 is TGTGCCAGCAGAGGGGCGTACACTGAAGCTTTCTTT. As protein: CASRGAYTEAFF.

This chain uses TRBV30 with TRBJ2-7; maybe TRBD1 (6 bases). V lost 2 bases and J 4 bases, leaving 12 bases between the germline ends. The CDR3 covers 13 residues. Looked up from germline, CDR1 is GTSNPN and CDR2 is SVGIG (reference sequence). In DNA form, the CDR3 reads TGTGCCTGGAGTTTGGGGGCATTGTACGAGCAGTACTTC. Amino acids: CAWSLGALYEQYF.

This sequence joins TRBV19 and TRBJ1-5, with D tentatively TRBD1 (6 bases). The CDR3 runs to 15 residues. Germline lookup yields CDR1 LNHDA and CDR2 SQIVND (reference sequence). V lost 6 bases, J lost 4 bases, and 16 bases lay in between. The DNA of the CDR3 is TGTGCCAGTAGCCCCCGGGCAGGGGTGAATCAGCCCCAGCATTTT. Translating it yields CASSPRAGVNQPQHF.

This chain connects TRBV6-6 to TRBJ2-7, with 11 bases that match TRBD2. V lost 4 bases to trimming and J lost 1 base; unmatched junction nucleotides: 3. CDR1 and CDR2 (germline): MNHNY, SVGAGI (reference sequence). This CDR3 has 15 residues. CDR3 nucleotide sequence: TGTGCCAGCAGTTTGACTAGCGGGATTTCCTACGAGCAGTACTTC. Translating gives CASSLTSGISYEQYF.

The rearrangement links TRBV5-8 to TRBJ1-1; no clear D gene. Germline V gene lookup returns CDR1 SGHTS and CDR2 YDEGEE. This CDR3 comprises 14 residues. Trimming removed 1 base from V and 9 bases from J, with 16 bases in between. This CDR3 is CASSLPSSGRKAFF. The CDR3 nucleotides are TGTGCCAGCAGCTTGCCCTCCTCCGGCAGGAAAGCTTTCTTT.

The gene calls are TRBV13 and TRBJ1-6; D not certain. This CDR3 has 18 amino acids. Germline assignment: CDR1 PRHDT and CDR2 FYEKMQ (reference sequence). Trimming shortened V by 3 bases and J by 5 bases, and 20 bases separated the two germline ends. Here the CDR3 reads CASSLEPIRLTDNSPLHF. The DNA for the CDR3 is TGTGCCAGCAGCTTGGAACCTATCAGGCTCACCGATAATTCACCCCTCCACTTT.

This clone has just a few counts. The V gene is TRBV19, the J gene TRBJ2-3, with a possible D match to TRBD1 (5 bases). V was clipped by 8 bases and J by 5 bases, with 14 bases between them. This CDR3 spans 13 amino acids. Germline-derived CDR1 and CDR2 are LNHDA and SQIVND (reference sequence). CDR3 in amino acids: CASGAFTLDTQYF. DNA of the CDR3: TGTGCCAGTGGGGCTTTTACTTTAGATACGCAGTATTTT.

The chain joins TRBV2 to TRBJ2-7, with D possibly being TRBD2 (6 bases). The CDR3 length is 12 residues. Germline V lookup: CDR1 SNHLY, CDR2 FYNNEI. Trimming cost V 10 bases and J 2 bases, with 12 bases left between them. In DNA form, the CDR3 reads TGTGCCACACGGGACTCCCCCTACGAGCAGTACTTC. Encoded protein: CATRDSPYEQYF.